Presented here are 21 T cell receptor beta chains from one specimen sequenced in a study of monozygotic twins with inflammatory bowel disease. TCRdb reanalyzed the 5' RACE reads and collapses them to one entry per CDR3 protein, without DNA. The table lists 150,000 to 200,000 distinct CDR3 sequences. The specimen sequenced was blood. These receptors came from a human donor with ulcerative colitis or Crohn's disease, or a healthy co-twin of an affected twin (not recorded which).

This CDR3 reads CASSLTYTGELFF. The gene calls are TRBV7-9 and TRBJ2-2. Germline V gives CDR1 SEHNR, CDR2 FQNEAQ (reference sequence). This CDR3 has 13 amino acids.

The chain uses TRBV12-3 or TRBV12-4 and TRBJ2-7. The CDR3 covers 14 residues. The CDR3 is CASSLAGVTYEQYF.

The gene calls are TRBV24-1 and TRBJ2-7. Per germline, CDR1 KGHDR and CDR2 SFDVKD. This CDR3 spans 14 amino acids. The CDR3 reads CATSDFQAPYEQYF.

This rearrangement joins TRBV29-1 to TRBJ2-6. Looked up from germline, CDR1 is SQVTM and CDR2 is ANQGSEA. CDR3 size: 16 residues. CDR3 protein: CSVEDRAGPGANVLTF.

This CDR3 reads CAISGNGGRTEAFF. The chain combines TRBV10-3 with TRBJ1-1; TCRdb gives TRBD1 as the D gene, but with no DNA this cannot be confirmed. There are 14 residues in the CDR3. Germline CDR1 is ENHRY and CDR2 is SYGVKD.

V gene TRBV24-1 combines with J gene TRBJ1-2. There are 16 residues in the CDR3. Germline V gives CDR1 KGHDR, CDR2 SFDVKD. CDR3 region: CATSDLMTSARVGYTF.

The chain links TRBV10-2 to TRBJ2-3; as DNA is missing, the TRBD1 call by TCRdb cannot be tested. This CDR3 has 15 residues. Germline V lookup: CDR1 WSHSY, CDR2 SAAADI. CDR3: CASSRGGGHQDTQYF.

The chain has TRBV19 and TRBJ1-3; TCRdb calls TRBD1, which cannot be checked without DNA. This CDR3 has 16 residues. Per germline, CDR1 LNHDA and CDR2 SQIVND (reference sequence). The CDR3 here is CASSIPGRQPGNTIYF.

This chain links TRBV6-5 with TRBJ1-1. The CDR3 is 15 residues long. CDR1 is MNHEY, CDR2 SVGAGI, per germline. CDR3 in amino acids: CASSYQLGLNTEAFF.

This chain links TRBV28 with TRBJ2-4. Germline V CDR1 and CDR2: MDHEN, SYDVKM. CDR3 length equals 13 residues. CDR3 residues: CASSFGIKGIQYF.

V gene TRBV12-3 or TRBV12-4 combines with J gene TRBJ1-2; TCRdb names TRBD1, which stays unverified in the absence of DNA. The CDR3 has 14 residues. CDR3 amino acids: CASRSNRFYYGYTF.

This sequence joins TRBV6-5 and TRBJ2-7; checking the TCRdb D call of TRBD2 is not possible without DNA. The germline gives CDR1 MNHEY, CDR2 SVGAGI. CDR3 length: 13 amino acids. CDR3 protein: CASSYSYRAEQYF.

V usage is TRBV20-1 and J usage is TRBJ2-1; with no DNA, the TCRdb D assignment of TRBD2 cannot be verified. This CDR3 contains 16 residues. From germline, CDR1 is DFQATT and CDR2 SNEGSKA (reference sequence). The CDR3 loop reads CSARGGRTSGSWRQFF.

The J gene is TRBJ2-7, the V gene TRBV5-5; without DNA, the TCRdb call of TRBD1 cannot be checked. The CDR3 is 14 amino acids. Germline values: CDR1 SGHKS, CDR2 YYEKEE (reference sequence). CDR3 sequence reads: CASSLSQGTGEQYF.

The chain uses TRBV5-1 and TRBJ1-1; TCRdb names TRBD1, which stays unverified in the absence of DNA. CDR1 SGHRS and CDR2 YFSETQ come from the germline V gene. This CDR3 has 15 amino acids. Here the CDR3 reads CASSFRGDLNTEAFF.

V gene TRBV4-3 combines with J gene TRBJ2-7; TCRdb indicates TRBD1, and absent DNA this call remains unverified. CDR1 is LGHNA, CDR2 YSLEER, per germline. This CDR3 spans 15 amino acids. The chain's CDR3 is CASSPQSQVSFPAYF.

V usage is TRBV30 and J usage is TRBJ1-1. The germline CDR1 and CDR2 sequences are GTSNPN and SVGIG (reference sequence). This CDR3 comprises 13 residues. The CDR3 spells CAWSVSGDTEAFF.

J is TRBJ2-3 and V is TRBV20-1; TCRdb picks TRBD1, but there is no DNA to check that call. Germline assignment: CDR1 DFQATT and CDR2 SNEGSKA (reference sequence). The CDR3 consists of 13 residues. The CDR3 reads CQPAMPGTDTQYF.

The genes are TRBV5-4 and TRBJ1-6; absent DNA, TCRdb's TRBD1 call cannot be checked. CDR1 and CDR2 from the germline V gene are SGHNT and YYREEE (reference sequence). The CDR3 has 16 residues. The chain's CDR3 is CASSLDFRTGRSPLHF.

The rearrangement uses TRBV9 and TRBJ2-1; checking the TCRdb D call of TRBD1 is not possible without DNA. The germline V gene has CDR1 SGDLS and CDR2 YYNGEE. The CDR3 consists of 16 residues. This CDR3 is CASSVGPGQTYNEQFF.

The chain recombines TRBV6-1 with TRBJ2-5; TCRdb gives TRBD1 as the D gene, but with no DNA this cannot be confirmed. The CDR3 sequence is 16 residues long. CDR1 and CDR2 from the germline V gene are MNHNS and SASEGT. The CDR3 protein is CASSEVRQGWGETQYF.